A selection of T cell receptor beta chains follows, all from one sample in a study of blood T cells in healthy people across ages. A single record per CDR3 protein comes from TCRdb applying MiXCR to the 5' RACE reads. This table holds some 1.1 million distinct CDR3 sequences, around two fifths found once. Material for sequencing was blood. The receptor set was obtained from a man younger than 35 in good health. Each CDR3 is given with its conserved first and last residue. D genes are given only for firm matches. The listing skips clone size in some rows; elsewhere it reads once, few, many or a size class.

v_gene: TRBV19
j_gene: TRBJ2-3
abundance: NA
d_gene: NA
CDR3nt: TGTGCCAGTAGTATCGGAAGAGATACGCAGTATTTT
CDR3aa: CASSIGRDTQYF

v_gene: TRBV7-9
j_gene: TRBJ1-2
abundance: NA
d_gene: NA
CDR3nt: TGTGCCAGCACACGACAATCTACTAACTATGGCTACACCTTC
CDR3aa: CASTRQSTNYGYTF

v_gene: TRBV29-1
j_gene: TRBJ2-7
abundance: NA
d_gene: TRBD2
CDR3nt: TGCAGCGTTGAGGGAACGACTAGCGGGTCCTACAATGAGCAGTACTTC
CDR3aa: CSVEGTTSGSYNEQYF

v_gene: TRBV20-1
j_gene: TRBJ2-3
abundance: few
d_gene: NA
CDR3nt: TGCAGTGCGGAGGATACTCTAGATACGCAGTATTTT
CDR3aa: CSAEDTLDTQYF

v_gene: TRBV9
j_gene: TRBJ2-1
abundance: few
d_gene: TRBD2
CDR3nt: TGTGCCAGCAGCGTGATGTCGAGCGGGGGGGCCCTCAATGAGCAGTTCTTC
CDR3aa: CASSVMSSGGALNEQFF

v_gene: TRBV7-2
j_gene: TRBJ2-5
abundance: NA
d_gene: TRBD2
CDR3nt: TGTGCCAGCAGCTTTAACCTAGCGGGAATACAAGAGACCCAGTACTTC
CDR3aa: CASSFNLAGIQETQYF

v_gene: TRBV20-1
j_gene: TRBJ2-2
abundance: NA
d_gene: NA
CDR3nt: TGCAGTGCTAGACTGCCCCGACCGTCCGCGAACACCGGGGAGCTGTTTTTT
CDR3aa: CSARLPRPSANTGELFF

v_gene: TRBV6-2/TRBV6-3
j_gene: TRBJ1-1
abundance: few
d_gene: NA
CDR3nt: TGTGCCAGCAGCCCCGGGACATGGAGAATGAACACTGAAGCTTTCTTT
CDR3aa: CASSPGTWRMNTEAFF

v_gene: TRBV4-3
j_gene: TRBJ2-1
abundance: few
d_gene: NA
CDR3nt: TGCGCCAGCAGCCATTTACAGGGAGCCGGGGGGAATGAGCAGTTCTTC
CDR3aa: CASSHLQGAGGNEQFF

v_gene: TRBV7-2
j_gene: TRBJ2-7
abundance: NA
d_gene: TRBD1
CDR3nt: TGTGCCAGCAGCTTAGCTTCGGGACAGGGTTCCTACGAGCAGTACTTC
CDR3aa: CASSLASGQGSYEQYF

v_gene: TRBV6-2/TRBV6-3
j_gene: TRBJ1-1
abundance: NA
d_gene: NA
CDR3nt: TGTGCCAGCAGTGTCCAGGGCGGCTACGCTGAAGCTTTCTTT
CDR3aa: CASSVQGGYAEAFF

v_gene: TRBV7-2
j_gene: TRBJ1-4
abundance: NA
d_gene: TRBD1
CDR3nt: TGTGCCAGCAGCCGGGACAGTGAAAAACTGTTTTTT
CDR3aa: CASSRDSEKLFF

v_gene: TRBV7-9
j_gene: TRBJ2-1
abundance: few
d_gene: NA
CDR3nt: TGTGCCAGCACCTTCAGCGGGAATGAGCAGTTCTTC
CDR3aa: CASTFSGNEQFF

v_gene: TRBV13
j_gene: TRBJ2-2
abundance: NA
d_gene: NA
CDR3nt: TGTGCCAGCAGCTCAGAGGCCACCGGGGAGCTGTTTTTT
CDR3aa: CASSSEATGELFF

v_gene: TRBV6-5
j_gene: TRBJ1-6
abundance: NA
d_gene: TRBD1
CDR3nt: TGTGCCAGCAGTCAGGGGACAGGTTTTTATAATTCACCCCTCCACTTT
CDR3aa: CASSQGTGFYNSPLHF

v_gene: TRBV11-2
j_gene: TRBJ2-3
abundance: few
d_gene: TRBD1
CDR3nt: TGTGCCAGCAGCTTAGACAGGGGGTTAGATACGCAGTATTTT
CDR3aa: CASSLDRGLDTQYF

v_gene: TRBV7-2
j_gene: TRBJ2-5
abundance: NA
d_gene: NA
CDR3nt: TGTGCCAGCAGCCAAACAGGGATTGAGACCCAGTACTTC
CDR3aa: CASSQTGIETQYF

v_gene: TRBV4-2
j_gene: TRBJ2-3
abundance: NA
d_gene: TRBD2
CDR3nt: TGTGCCAGCAGCCAAGGAGCGGGGGGCACAGATACGCAGTATTTT
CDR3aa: CASSQGAGGTDTQYF